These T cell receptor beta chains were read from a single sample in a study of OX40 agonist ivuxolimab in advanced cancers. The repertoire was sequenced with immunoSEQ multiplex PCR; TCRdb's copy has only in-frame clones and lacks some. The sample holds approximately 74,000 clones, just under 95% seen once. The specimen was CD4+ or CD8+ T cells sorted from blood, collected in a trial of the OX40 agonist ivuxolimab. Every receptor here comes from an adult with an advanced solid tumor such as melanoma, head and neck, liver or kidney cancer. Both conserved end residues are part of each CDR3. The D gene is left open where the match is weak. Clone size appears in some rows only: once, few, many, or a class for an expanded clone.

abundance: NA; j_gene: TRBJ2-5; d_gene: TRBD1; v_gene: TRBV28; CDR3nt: TGTGCCAGCAGGAGGGGGCCGAGTGAGACCCAGTACTTC; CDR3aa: CASRRGPSETQYF
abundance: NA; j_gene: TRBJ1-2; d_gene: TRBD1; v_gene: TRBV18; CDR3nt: TGTGCCAGCTCACCGGCGACTGGGACAGGTATTCGATCCAACTATGGCTACACCTTC; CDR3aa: CASSPATGTGIRSNYGYTF
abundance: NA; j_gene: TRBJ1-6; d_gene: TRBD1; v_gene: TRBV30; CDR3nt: TGTGCCTGGTACGACCCCTTAAGGACAGGGGTTAATTCACCCCTCCACTTT; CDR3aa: CAWYDPLRTGVNSPLHF
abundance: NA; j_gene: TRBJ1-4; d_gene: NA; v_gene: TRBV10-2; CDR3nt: TGCGCCAGCAGTGAAATGGGGGGGGCAGGTGAAAAACTGTTTTTT; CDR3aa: CASSEMGGAGEKLFF
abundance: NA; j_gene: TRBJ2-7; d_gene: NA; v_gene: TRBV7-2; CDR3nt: TGTGCCAGCAGTTCCAGGGGCTTCAACGAGCAGTACTTC; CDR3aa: CASSSRGFNEQYF
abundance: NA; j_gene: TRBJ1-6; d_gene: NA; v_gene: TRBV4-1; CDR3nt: TGCGCCAGCAGCCAAGAGGTCAGGCAGGGGATAGATAATTCACCCCTCCACTTT; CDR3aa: CASSQEVRQGIDNSPLHF
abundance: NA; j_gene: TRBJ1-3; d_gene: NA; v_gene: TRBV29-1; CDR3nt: TGCAGCGTTGCCCAGGTCTCTGGAAACACCATATATTTT; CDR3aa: CSVAQVSGNTIYF
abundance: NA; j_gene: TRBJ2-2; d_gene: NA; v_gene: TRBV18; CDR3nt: TGTGCCAGCTCACCACGAGGGTTGGTCGGGGAGCTGTTTTTT; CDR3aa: CASSPRGLVGELFF
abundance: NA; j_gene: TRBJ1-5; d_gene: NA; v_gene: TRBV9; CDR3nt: TGTGCCAGCAGCGTAGGGCAGGGCGATCAGCCCCAGCATTTT; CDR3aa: CASSVGQGDQPQHF
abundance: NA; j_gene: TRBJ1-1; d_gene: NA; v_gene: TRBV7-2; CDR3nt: TGTGCCAGCAGCAACCTTCAGGCCGGCACTGAAGCTTTCTTT; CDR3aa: CASSNLQAGTEAFF
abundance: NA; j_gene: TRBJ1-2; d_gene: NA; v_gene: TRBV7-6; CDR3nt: TGTGCCAGCAGCTTTTCTTTTAGCTATGGCTACACCTTC; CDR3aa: CASSFSFSYGYTF
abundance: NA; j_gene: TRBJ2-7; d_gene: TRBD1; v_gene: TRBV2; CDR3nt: TGTGCCAGCAGGATCACAGGGGGCCTCTACGAGCAGTACTTC; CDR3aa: CASRITGGLYEQYF
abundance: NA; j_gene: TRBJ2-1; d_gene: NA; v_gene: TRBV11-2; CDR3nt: TGTGCCAGCAGCTTAGAACGGGGAAGGGATGAGCAGTTCTTC; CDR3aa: CASSLERGRDEQFF
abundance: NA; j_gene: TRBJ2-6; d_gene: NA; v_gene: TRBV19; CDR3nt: TGTGCCAGTAGTGGGTGGGGGCCTGGGGCCAACGTCCTGACTTTC; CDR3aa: CASSGWGPGANVLTF
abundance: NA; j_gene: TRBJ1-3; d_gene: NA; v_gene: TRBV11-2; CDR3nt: TGTGCCAGCAGCCCCTCCGGGACTCCGAGCTCTGGAAACACCATATATTTT; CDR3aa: CASSPSGTPSSGNTIYF
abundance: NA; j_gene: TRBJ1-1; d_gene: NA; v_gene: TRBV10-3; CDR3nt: TGTGCCATCAGTGAGGGTGGGGGGGGAGCTTTCTTT; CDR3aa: CAISEGGGGAFF
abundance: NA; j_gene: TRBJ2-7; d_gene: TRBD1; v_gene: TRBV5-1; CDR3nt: TGCGCCAGCAGCAGCGGCGGGACAGGGGGGTACGAGCAGTACTTC; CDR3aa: CASSSGGTGGYEQYF
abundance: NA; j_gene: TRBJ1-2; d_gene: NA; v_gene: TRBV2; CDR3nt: TGTGCCAGCAGTGAACAGGGCGTTGACTATGGCTACACCTTC; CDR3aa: CASSEQGVDYGYTF
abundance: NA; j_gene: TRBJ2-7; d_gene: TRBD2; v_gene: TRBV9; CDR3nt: TGTGCCAGCAGCGTAGATTACGGGGGGACTCGCGAGCAGTACTTC; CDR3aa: CASSVDYGGTREQYF
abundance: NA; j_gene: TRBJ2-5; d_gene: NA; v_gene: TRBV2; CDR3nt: TGTGCCAGCAGTGCTTCGGGTCCAGAGACCCAGTACTTC; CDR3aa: CASSASGPETQYF
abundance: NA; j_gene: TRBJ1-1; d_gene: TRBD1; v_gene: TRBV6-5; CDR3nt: TGTGCCAGCAGTTACTCGCGACAGGGGAACACTGAAGCTTTCTTT; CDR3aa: CASSYSRQGNTEAFF
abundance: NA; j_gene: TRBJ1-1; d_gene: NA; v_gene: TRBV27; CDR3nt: TGTGCCAGCAGTACAGGAGGGGCCGACACTGAAGCTTTCTTT; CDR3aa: CASSTGGADTEAFF
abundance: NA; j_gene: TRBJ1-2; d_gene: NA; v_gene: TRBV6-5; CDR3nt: TGTGCCAGCAGCACAACAGGGTTGATTGGGTATGGCTACACCTTC; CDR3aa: CASSTTGLIGYGYTF
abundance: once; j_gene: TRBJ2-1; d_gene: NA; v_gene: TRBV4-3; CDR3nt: TGCGCCAGCACTTCGGATAGGTCCTACAATGAGCAGTTCTTC; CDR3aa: CASTSDRSYNEQFF
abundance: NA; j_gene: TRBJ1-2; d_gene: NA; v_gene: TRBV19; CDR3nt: TGTGCCAGTAGTATATCGGGAGAAAGCTATGGCTACACCTTC; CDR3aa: CASSISGESYGYTF
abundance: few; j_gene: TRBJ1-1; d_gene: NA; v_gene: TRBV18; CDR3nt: TGTGCCAGCTCACCGGGGAGGACAAGGAACACTGAAGCTTTCTTT; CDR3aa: CASSPGRTRNTEAFF
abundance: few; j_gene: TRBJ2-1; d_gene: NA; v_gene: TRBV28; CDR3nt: TGTGCCAGCACCCCCGGCGGGCTGAGCTACAATGAGCAGTTCTTC; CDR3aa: CASTPGGLSYNEQFF
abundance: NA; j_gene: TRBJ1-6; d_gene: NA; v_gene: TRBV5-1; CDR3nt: TGCGCCAGCAGCTTGGTGGGGGCTCAGAGCTCCTATAATTCACCCCTCCACTTT; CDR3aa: CASSLVGAQSSYNSPLHF
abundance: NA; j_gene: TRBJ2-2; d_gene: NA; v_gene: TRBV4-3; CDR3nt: TGCGCCAGCAGCCAAGTGACAGAGAACACCGGGGAGCTGTTTTTT; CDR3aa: CASSQVTENTGELFF
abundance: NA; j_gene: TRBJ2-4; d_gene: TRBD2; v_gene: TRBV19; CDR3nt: TGTGCCAGTAGTATGATCCCGGGAGGCCAGTTCAAAAACATTCAGTACTTC; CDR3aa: CASSMIPGGQFKNIQYF
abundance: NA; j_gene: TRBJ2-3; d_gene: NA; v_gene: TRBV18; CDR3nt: TGTGCCAGCTCACCACCAGGGGGCACAGATACGCAGTATTTT; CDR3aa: CASSPPGGTDTQYF
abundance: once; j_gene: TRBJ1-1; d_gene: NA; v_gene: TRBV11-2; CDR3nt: TGTGCCAGCAGCTTAGATCCGGGTAGGGACACTGAAGCTTTCTTT; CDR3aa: CASSLDPGRDTEAFF
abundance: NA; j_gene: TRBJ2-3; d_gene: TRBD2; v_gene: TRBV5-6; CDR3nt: TGTGCCAGCAGCCCAAGACTAGCGGGGAACACAGATACGCAGTATTTT; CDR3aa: CASSPRLAGNTDTQYF
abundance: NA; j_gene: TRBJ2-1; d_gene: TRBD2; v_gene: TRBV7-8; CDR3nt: TGTGCCAGCAGCCTCAGGACTAGCGGGAGTCGCGATGAGCAGTTCTTC; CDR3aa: CASSLRTSGSRDEQFF
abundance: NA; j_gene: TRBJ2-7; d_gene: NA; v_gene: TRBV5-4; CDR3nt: TGTGCCAGCAGCCAACAGTACCGGGGCGAGCAGTACTTC; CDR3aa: CASSQQYRGEQYF
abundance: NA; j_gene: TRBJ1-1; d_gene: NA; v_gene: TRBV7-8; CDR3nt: TGTGCCAGCAGCTTATCAGGGACTGAAGCTTTCTTT; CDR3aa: CASSLSGTEAFF
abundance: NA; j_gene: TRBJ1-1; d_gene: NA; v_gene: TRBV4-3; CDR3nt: TGCGCCAGCAGCCAAGAGTTGATGCAGTCCCTGAATGCTTTCTTT; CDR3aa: CASSQELMQSLNAFF
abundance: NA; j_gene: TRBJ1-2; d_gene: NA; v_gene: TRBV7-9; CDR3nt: TGTGCCAGCAGCTTTAGCTGGGACACAAATAGCGGCTACACCTTC; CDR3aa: CASSFSWDTNSGYTF
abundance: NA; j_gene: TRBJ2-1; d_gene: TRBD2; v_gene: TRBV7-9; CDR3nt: TGTGCCAGCAGCTCAGCGGGGTACAATGAGCAGTTCTTC; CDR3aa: CASSSAGYNEQFF
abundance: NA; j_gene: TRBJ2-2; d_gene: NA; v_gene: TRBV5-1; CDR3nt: TGCGCCAGCAGCTTACGCACCCTGGGTTCCTACACCGGGGAGCTGTTTTTT; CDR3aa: CASSLRTLGSYTGELFF
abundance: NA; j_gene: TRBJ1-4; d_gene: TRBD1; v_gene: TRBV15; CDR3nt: TGTGCCACCAGCAGATCAGACAGGGCGGACAATGAAAAACTGTTTTTT; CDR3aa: CATSRSDRADNEKLFF
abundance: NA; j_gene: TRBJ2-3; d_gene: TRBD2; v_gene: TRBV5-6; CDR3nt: TGTGCCAGCAGCCACGGGACTAGCCCAAGCACAGATACGCAGTATTTT; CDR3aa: CASSHGTSPSTDTQYF
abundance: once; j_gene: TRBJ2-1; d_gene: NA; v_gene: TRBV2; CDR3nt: TGTGCCAGCAGTGACGGGGACTGGGATGAGCAGTTCTTC; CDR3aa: CASSDGDWDEQFF
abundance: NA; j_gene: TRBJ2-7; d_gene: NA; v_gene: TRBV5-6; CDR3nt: TGTGCCAGCAGCCGGAGCGGGCAGGGAATTGTTGGCGAGCAGTACTTC; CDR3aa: CASSRSGQGIVGEQYF
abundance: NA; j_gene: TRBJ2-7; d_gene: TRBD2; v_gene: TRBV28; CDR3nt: TGTGCCAGCATCCCGGGACTAGCGGCGGAGTCGTACGAGCAGTACTTC; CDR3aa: CASIPGLAAESYEQYF